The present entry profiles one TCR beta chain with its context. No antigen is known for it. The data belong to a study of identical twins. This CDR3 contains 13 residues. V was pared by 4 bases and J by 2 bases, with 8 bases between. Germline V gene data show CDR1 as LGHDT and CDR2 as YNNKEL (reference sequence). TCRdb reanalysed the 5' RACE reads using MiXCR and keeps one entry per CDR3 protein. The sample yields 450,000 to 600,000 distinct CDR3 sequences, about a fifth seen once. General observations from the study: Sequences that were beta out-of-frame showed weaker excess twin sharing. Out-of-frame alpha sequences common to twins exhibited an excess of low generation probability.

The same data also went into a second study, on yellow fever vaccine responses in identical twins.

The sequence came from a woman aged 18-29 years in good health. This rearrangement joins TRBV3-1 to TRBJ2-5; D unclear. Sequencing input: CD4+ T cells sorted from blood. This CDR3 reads CASSPARQETQYF. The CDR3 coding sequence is TGTGCCAGCAGCCCCGCGAGGCAAGAGACCCAGTACTTC.